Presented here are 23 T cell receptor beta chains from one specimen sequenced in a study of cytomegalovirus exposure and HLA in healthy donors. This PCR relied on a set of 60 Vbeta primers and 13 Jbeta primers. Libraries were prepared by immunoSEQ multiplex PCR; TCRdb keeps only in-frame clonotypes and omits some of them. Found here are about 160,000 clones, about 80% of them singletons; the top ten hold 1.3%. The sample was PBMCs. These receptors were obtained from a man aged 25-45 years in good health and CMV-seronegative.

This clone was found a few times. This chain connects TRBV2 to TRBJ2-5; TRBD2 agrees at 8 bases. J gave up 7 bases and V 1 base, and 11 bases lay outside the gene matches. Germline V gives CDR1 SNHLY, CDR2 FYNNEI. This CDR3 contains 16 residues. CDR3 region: CASSEEGGSGAGTQYF. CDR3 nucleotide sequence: TGTGCCAGCAGTGAAGAAGGTGGTAGCGGGGCGGGGACCCAGTACTTC.

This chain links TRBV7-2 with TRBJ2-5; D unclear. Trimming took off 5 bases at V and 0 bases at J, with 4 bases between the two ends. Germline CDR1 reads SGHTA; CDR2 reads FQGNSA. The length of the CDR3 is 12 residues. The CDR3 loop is CASSPYQETQYF. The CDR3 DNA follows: TGTGCCAGCAGCCCTTACCAAGAGACCCAGTACTTC.

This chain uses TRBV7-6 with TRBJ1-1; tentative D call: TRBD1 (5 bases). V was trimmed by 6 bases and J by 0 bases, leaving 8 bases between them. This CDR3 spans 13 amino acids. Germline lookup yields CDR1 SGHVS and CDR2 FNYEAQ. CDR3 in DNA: TGTGCCAGCAGGGGGGGGTTGAACACTGAAGCTTTCTTT. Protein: CASRGGLNTEAFF.

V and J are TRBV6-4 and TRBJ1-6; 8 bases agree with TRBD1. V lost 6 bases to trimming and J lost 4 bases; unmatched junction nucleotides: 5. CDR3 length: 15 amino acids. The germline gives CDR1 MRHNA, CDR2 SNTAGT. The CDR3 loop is CASRQQGDYNSPLHF. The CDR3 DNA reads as TGTGCCAGCAGGCAACAGGGGGATTATAATTCACCCCTCCACTTT.

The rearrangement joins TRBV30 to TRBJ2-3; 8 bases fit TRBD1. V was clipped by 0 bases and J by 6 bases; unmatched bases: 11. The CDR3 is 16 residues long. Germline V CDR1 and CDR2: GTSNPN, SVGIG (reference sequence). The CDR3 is CAWSVLGTGLTDTQYF. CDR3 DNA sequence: TGTGCCTGGAGTGTTTTAGGGACAGGCCTCACGGATACGCAGTATTTT.

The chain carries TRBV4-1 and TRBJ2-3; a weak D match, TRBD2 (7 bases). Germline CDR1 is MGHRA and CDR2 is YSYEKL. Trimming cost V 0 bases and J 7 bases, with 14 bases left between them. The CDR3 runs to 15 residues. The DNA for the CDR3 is TGCGCCAGCAGCCAAGATGAGGGGGGGCTAAATACGCAGTATTTT. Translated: CASSQDEGGLNTQYF.

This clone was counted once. The chain's CDR3 is CSVEDRPGEIYGYTF. Written as DNA, the CDR3 is TGCAGCGTTGAAGATCGTCCCGGGGAAATCTATGGCTACACCTTC. The V gene is TRBV29-1, the J gene TRBJ1-2; D not resolved. The V gene lost 0 bases and the J gene lost 4 bases, with 15 bases spanning the gap. The CDR3 length is 15 residues. CDR1 and CDR2 from the germline V gene are SQVTM and ANQGSEA.

The CDR3 spells CASSELPGQGQLHF. Written as DNA, the CDR3 is TGTGCCAGCAGTGAACTACCGGGACAGGGACAACTCCACTTT. V usage is TRBV2 and J usage is TRBJ1-6; 9 bases fit TRBD1. The V segment lost 2 bases and the J segment 16 bases; nucleotides outside the gene matches: 9. Germline V CDR1 and CDR2: SNHLY, FYNNEI. This CDR3 contains 14 residues. The full variable domain, in which reference TRBV2 and TRBJ1-6 provide the parts outside the CDR3, is EPEVTQTPSHQVTQMGQEVILRCVPISNHLYFYWYRQILGQKVEFLVSFYNNEISEKSEIFDDQFSVERPDGSNFTLKIRSTKLEDSAMYFCASSELPGQGQLHFGNGTRLTVT.

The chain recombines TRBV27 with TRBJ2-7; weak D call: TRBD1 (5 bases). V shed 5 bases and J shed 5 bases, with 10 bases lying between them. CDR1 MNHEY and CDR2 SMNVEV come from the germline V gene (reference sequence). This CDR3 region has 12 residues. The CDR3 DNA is TGTGCCAGCAGTCTGGACATGAACGAGCAGTACTTC. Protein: CASSLDMNEQYF.

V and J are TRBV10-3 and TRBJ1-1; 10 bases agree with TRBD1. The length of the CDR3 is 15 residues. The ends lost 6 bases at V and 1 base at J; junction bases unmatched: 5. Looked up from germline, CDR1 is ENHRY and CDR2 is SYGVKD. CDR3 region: CAIREDRGWNTEAFF. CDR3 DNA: TGTGCCATCAGGGAGGACAGGGGGTGGAACACTGAAGCTTTCTTT.

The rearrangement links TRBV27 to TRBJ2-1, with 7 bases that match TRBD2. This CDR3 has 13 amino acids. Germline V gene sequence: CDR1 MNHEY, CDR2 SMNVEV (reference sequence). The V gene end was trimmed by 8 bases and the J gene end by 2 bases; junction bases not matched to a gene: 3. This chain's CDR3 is CASGGSPYNEQFF. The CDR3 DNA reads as TGTGCCAGCGGCGGGAGTCCCTACAATGAGCAGTTCTTC.

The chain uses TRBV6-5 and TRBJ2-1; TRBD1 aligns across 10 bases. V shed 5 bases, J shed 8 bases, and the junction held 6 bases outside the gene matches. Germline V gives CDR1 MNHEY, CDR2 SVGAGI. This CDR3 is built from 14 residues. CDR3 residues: CASSDGDRGYEQFF. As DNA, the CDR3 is TGTGCCAGCAGTGACGGGGACAGGGGCTATGAGCAGTTCTTC.

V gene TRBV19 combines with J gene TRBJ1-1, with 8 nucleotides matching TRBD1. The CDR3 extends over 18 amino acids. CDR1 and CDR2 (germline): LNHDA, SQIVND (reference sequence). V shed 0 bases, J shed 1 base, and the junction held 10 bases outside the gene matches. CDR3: CASSIEGGRGLRNTEAFF. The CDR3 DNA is TGTGCCAGTAGTATAGAGGGGGGCAGGGGGCTGAGGAACACTGAAGCTTTCTTT.

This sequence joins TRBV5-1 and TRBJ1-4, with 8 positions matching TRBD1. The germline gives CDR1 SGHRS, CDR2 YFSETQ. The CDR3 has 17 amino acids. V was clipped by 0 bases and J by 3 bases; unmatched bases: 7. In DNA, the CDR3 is TGCGCCAGCAGCTTGGGTCCAGGGGGCGCACCTAATGAAAAACTGTTTTTT. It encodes CASSLGPGGAPNEKLFF.

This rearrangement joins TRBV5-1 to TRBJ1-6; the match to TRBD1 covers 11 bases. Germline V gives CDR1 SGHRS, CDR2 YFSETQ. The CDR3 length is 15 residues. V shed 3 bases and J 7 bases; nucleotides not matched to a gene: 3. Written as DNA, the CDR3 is TGCGCCAGCAGCTCCGGACAGGGGGCAAATTCACCCCTCCACTTT. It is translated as CASSSGQGANSPLHF.

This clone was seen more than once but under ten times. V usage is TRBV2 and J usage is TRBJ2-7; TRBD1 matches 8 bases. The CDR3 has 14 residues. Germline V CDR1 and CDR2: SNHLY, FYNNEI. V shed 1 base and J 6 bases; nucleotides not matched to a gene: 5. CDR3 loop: CASSEGRTGREQYF. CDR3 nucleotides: TGTGCCAGCAGTGAAGGGCGGACAGGGCGCGAGCAGTACTTC.

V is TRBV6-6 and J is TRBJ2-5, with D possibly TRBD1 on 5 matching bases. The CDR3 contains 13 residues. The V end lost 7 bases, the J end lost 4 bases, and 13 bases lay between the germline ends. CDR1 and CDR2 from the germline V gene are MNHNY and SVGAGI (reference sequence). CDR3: CASILRQGETQYF. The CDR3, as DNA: TGTGCCAGCATCCTACGGCAGGGAGAGACCCAGTACTTC.

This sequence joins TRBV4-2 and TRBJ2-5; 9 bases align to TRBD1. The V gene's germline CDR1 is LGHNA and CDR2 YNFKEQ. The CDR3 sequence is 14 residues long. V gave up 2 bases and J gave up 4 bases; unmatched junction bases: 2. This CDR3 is CASSQNRGPETQYF. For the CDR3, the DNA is TGTGCCAGCAGCCAAAACAGGGGGCCAGAGACCCAGTACTTC.

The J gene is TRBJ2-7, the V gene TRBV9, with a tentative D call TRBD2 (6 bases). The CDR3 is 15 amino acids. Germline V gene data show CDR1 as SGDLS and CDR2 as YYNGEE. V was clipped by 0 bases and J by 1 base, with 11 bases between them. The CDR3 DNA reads TGTGCCAGCAGCGTAGTAGGAGGGAGGTCCTACGAGCAGTACTTC. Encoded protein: CASSVVGGRSYEQYF.

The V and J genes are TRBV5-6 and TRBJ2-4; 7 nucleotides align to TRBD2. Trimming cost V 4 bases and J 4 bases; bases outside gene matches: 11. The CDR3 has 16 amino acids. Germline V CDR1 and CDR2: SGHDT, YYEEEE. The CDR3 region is CASSELANLGKNIQYF. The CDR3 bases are TGTGCCAGCAGCGAACTAGCGAACCTGGGAAAAAACATTCAGTACTTC.

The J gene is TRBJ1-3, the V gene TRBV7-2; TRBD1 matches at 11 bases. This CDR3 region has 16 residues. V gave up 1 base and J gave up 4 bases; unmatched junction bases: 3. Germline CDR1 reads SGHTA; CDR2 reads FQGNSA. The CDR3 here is CASSLGGTGGGNTIYF. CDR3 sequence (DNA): TGTGCCAGCAGCTTAGGCGGGACAGGGGGAGGAAACACCATATATTTT.

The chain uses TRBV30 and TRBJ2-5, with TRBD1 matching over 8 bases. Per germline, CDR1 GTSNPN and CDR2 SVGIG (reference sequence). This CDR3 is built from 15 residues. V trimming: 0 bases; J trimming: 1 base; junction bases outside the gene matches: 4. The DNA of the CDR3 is TGTGCCTGGAGTGTTCGCACAGGGGGCCAAGAGACCCAGTACTTC. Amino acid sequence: CAWSVRTGGQETQYF. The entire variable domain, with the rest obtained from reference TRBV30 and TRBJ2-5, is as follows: SQTIHQWPATLVQPVGSPLSLECTVEGTSNPNLYWYRQAAGRGLQLLFYSVGIGQISSEVPQNLSASRPQDRQFILSSKKLLLSDSGFYLCAWSVRTGGQETQYFGPGTRLLVL.

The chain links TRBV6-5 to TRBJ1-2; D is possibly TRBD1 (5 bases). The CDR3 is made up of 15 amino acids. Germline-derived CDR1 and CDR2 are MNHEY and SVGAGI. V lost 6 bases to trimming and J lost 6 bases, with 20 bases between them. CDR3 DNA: TGTGCCAGCAGGACCCTCGACGGGGGGTGGAATGGCTACACCTTC. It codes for CASRTLDGGWNGYTF.